This T cell receptor beta chain was found in a study of tumor-infiltrating lymphocytes in primary liver carcinoma. At the level of the study: The patients, men and women alike, were aged 30 to 69 years. Study conclusions and caveats: Being bulk and unsorted, samples allowed no CD4+ and CD8+ repertoire comparison. Lesser overlap characterized tumor-adjacent and tumor-blood pairs relative to tumor region pairs.

The CDR3 length is 14 residues. V was trimmed by 11 bases and J by 2 bases, leaving 17 bases between them. The germline gives CDR1 ENHRY, CDR2 SYGVKD. With respect to this clonotype: Its antigen is undetermined.

Unsorted whole blood supplied the RNA, and germline DNA was extracted too. In advance of surgery, 4 to 4.5 milliliters of peripheral blood were collected. Total RNA amounting to about 520 ng was the source from which TCR beta cDNA was made with a constant-region primer. Amplification in three nested multiplex PCR rounds with slightly modified ARM-PCR gave rise to TCR beta libraries. Amplification in the first two PCR rounds was performed using TRBV1-TRBV30 forward primers and a C-beta reverse primer for 10 cycles each. A single record per CDR3 protein comes from TCRdb applying MiXCR to the multiplex PCR reads. In the table there are about 200,000 distinct CDR3 sequences, about 61% of which are singletons.

The V and J genes are TRBV10-3 and TRBJ2-3, with D perhaps matching TRBD1 (5 bases). Material: peripheral blood. The TCR was taken from a woman in her sixties with primary liver carcinoma and hepatitis B virus infection. CDR3 loop: CAVYGETDTDTQYF. Here the CDR3 DNA reads TGTGCCGTCTACGGTGAGACAGACACAGATACGCAGTATTTT.